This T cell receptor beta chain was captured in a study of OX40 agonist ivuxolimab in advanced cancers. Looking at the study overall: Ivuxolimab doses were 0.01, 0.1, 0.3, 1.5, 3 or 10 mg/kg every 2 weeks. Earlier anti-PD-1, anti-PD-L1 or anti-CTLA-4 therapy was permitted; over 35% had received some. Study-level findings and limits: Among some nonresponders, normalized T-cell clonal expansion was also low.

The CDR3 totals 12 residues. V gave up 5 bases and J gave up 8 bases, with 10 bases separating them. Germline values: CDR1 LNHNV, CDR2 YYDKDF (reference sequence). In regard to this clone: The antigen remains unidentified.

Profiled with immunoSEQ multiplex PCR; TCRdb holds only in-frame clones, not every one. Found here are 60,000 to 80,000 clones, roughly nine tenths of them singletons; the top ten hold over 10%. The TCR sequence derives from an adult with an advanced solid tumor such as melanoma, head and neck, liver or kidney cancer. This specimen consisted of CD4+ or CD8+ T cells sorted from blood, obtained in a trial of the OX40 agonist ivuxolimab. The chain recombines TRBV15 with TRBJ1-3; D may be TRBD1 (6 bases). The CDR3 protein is CATSGEGDTIYF. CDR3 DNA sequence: TGTGCCACCAGCGGGGAGGGGGACACCATATATTTT.